The entry below gives a single T cell receptor beta chain sequence along with its context. The sample holds one count of this clonotype. The antigen it binds to is not known. Base qualities are not recorded, but no much larger clone differs from it by a single base. Evidence from a single read is weak. V is shortened by 5 bases, J by 0 bases, and the region joining them spans 10 bases. Reading from cysteine to phenylalanine, the CDR3 counts 14 amino acids. Only the CDR3 portion is preserved as DNA: 42 bases, with reading frame beginning at the first base. The germline V gene gives CDR1 as SGHDN and CDR2 as FVKESK. This specimen comes from a study of CD8 T cells in Susac syndrome (dated by TCRdb to the late 2010s). Context from the whole study: The study used repertoire sequencing to test whether antigen drove CD8+ T cell activation and differentiation in Susac syndrome. CD8+ T cell repertoire clonality was compared between more than 9 healthy donors, some 14 Susac syndrome patients and around 15 multiple sclerosis patients. On the study overall, not on this receptor specifically: The number of individuals in the TCR sequencing and HLA analysis was acknowledged as relatively small.

RNA was extracted with the RNeasy kit and 0.5 to 1 ug was reverse transcribed using random hexamers. The immunoSEQ multiplex PCR assay, covering 54 Vbeta and 13 Jbeta segments, was used to amplify TCR beta CDR3 regions. PCR amplification bias was corrected using a synthetic template baseline for primer optimization and computational correction. In the source study's methods: Reads were annotated to V, D and J genes per IMGT and analyzed with immunoSEQ Analyzer, keeping only productive sequences. Clonality was computed as one minus Shannon entropy normalized by log2 of the number of productive unique sequences. For each patient and control, public and private clones were evaluated within the 100 most prevalent clones. Clones were defined as Susac-specific if absent from the healthy and MS cohorts, from over a thousand published viral clones and from other ImmuneACCESS disease sequences. TCRdb reprocessing: public reads trimmed at Q25 with fastp, clones called with MiXCR, in-frame beta chains kept. Identical CDR3 proteins give one entry, which carries the most common genes and DNA. V and J calls and clone size were set by TCRdb, not the authors. A total of 150,000 to 200,000 distinct CDR3 sequences appear in this sample, 85% to 95% of them only once. About 0.15% of the sample rests with the top ten.

Peripheral blood CD8+ and CD4+ T cells from healthy donors, Susac syndrome patients and multiple sclerosis patients were profiled using high-throughput TCR beta sequencing. The multiple sclerosis controls were treatment-naive patients who had stable or active relapsing-remitting disease and met the revised McDonald criteria. CD8+ TEMRA cells were enriched by FACS, while bulk CD8+ and CD4+ T cells were purified by magnetic negative isolation. Blood was collected in EDTA tubes and processed within 24 hours, with PBMCs isolated through density gradient centrifugation. PBMCs intended for TCR sequencing were cryopreserved in liquid nitrogen and were subsequently thawed in a 37 degrees C water bath. The sorted or isolated CD4+, CD8+ and CD8+ TEMRA cells reached a purity of at least 90%.

Sequencing was performed on CD8+ T cells from PBMCs. The rearranged segments are TRBV14 and TRBJ1-1; no confident D gene assignment can be made. This receptor was taken from a human donor with multiple sclerosis. CDR3 reads: CASSWAHMNTEAFF. The DNA is TGTGCCAGCAGCTGGGCCCACATGAACACTGAAGCTTTCTTT. Reference TRBV14 and TRBJ1-1 genes cover what lies past the CDR3, so the full variable domain is EAGVTQFPSHSVIEKGQTVTLRCDPISGHDNLYWYRRVMGKEIKFLLHFVKESKQDESGMPNNRFLAERTGGTYSTLKVQPAELEDSGVYFCASSWAHMNTEAFFGQGTRLTVV.